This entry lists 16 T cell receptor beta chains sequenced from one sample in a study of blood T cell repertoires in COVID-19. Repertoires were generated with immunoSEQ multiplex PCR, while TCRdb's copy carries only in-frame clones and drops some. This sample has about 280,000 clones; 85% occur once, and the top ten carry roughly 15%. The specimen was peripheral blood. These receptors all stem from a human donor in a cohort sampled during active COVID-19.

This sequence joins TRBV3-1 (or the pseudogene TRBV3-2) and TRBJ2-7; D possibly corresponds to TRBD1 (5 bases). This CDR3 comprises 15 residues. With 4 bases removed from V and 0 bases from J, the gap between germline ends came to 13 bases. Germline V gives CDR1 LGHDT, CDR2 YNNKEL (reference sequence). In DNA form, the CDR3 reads TGTGCCAGCAGCCCAGGGTCAGTATCCTCCTACGAGCAGTACTTC. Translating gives CASSPGSVSSYEQYF.

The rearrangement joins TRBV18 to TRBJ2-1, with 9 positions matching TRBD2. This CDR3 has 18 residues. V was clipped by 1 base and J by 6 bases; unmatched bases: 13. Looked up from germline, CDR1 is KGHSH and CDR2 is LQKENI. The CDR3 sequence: CASSPQGETSGSVNEQFF. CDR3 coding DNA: TGTGCCAGCTCACCACAAGGAGAAACTAGCGGGTCTGTCAATGAGCAGTTCTTC.

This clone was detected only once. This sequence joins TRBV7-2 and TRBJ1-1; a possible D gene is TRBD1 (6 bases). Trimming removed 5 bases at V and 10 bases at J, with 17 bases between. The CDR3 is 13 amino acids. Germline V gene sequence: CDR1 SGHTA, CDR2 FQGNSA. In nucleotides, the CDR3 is TGTGCCAGCAGCACCACACGAGACAGGCTAGCTTTCTTT. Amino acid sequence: CASSTTRDRLAFF.

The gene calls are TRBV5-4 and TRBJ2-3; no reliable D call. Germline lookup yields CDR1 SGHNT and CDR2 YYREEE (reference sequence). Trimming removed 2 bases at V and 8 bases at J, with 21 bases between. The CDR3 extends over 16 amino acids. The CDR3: CASSLFSARMIGTQYF. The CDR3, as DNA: TGTGCCAGCAGCTTATTTTCCGCTAGAATGATTGGTACGCAGTATTTT.

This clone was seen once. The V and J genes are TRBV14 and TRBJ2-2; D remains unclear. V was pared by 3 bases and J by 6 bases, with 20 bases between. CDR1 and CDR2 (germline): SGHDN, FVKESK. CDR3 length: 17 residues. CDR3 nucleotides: TGTGCCAGCAGCCAGGGTGCCCTGTCTTGGGCCGCCGGGGAGCTGTTTTTT. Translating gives CASSQGALSWAAGELFF.

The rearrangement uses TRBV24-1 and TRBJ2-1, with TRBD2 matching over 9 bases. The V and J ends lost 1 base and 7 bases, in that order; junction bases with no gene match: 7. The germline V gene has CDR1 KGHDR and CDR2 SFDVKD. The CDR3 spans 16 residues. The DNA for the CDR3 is TGTGCCACCAGTGATTTTGGTAGCGGGAGAGGAAATGAGCAGTTCTTC. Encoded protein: CATSDFGSGRGNEQFF.

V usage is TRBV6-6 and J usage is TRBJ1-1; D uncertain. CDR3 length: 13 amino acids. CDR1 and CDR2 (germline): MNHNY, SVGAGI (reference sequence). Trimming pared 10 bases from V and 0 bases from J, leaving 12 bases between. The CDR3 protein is CAIESNMNTEAFF. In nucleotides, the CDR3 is TGTGCCATTGAAAGTAACATGAACACTGAAGCTTTCTTT.

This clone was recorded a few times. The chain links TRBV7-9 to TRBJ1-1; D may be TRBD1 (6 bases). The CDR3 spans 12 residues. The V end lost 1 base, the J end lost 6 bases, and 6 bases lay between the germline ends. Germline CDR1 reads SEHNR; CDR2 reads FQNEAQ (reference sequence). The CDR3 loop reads CASSLGQAEAFF. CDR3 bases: TGTGCCAGCAGCTTAGGACAGGCTGAAGCTTTCTTT.

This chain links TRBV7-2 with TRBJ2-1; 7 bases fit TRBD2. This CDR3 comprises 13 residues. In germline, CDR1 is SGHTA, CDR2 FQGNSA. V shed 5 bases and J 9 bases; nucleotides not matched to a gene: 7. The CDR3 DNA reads TGTGCCAGCAGCACCACGGGGGGAACTGAGCAGTTCTTC. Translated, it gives CASSTTGGTEQFF. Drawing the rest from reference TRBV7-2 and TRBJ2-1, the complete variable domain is GAGVSQSPSNKVTEKGKDVELRCDPISGHTALYWYRQSLGQGLEFLIYFQGNSAPDKSGLPSDRFSAERTGGSVSTLTIQRTQQEDSAVYLCASSTTGGTEQFFGPGTRLTVL.

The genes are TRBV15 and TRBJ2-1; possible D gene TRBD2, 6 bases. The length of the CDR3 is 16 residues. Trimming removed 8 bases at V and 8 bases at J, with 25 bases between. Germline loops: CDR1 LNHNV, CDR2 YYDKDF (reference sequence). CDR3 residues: CATGGGREARRYEQFF. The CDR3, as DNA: TGTGCCACCGGGGGTGGAAGGGAGGCTAGGAGGTATGAGCAGTTCTTC. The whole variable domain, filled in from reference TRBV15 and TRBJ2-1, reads DAMVIQNPRYQVTQFGKPVTLSCSQTLNHNVMYWYQQKSSQAPKLLFHYYDKDFNNEADTPDNFQSRRPNTSFCFLDIRSPGLGDTAMYLCATGGGREARRYEQFFGPGTRLTVL.

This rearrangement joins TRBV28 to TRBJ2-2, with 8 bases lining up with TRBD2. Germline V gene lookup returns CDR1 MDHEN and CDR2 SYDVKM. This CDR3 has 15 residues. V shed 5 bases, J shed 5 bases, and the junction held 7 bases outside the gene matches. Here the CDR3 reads CASSEPGGFTGELFF. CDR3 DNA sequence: TGTGCCAGCAGTGAACCGGGGGGGTTTACCGGGGAGCTGTTTTTT.

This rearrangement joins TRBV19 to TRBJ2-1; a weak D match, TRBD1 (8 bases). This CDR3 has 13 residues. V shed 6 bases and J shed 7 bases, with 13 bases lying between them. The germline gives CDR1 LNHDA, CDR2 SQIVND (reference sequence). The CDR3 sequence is CASRSQGGNEQFF. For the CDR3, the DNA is TGTGCCAGTAGATCACAGGGGGGGAATGAGCAGTTCTTC.

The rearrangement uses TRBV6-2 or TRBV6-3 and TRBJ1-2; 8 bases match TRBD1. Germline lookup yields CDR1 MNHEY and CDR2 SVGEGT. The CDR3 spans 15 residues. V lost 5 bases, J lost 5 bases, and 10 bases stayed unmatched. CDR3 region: CASSPRQGRAYGYTF. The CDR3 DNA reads TGTGCCAGCAGTCCCCGACAGGGGCGGGCATATGGCTACACCTTC.

CDR3 nucleotide sequence: TGTGCCAGCAGTTGGAGACGACAAGAGACCCAGTACTTC. Its translation: CASSWRRQETQYF. This chain uses TRBV27 with TRBJ2-5; D gene unclear. The V gene's germline CDR1 is MNHEY and CDR2 SMNVEV (reference sequence). Trimming took 4 bases from V and 2 from J, leaving 8 bases between them. The CDR3 sequence is 13 residues long.

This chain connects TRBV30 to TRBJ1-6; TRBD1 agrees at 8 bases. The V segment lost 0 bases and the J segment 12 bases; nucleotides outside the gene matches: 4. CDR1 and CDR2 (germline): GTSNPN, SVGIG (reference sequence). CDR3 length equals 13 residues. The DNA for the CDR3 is TGTGCCTGGAGTGTGGACAGGGAGCTACCCCTCCACTTT. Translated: CAWSVDRELPLHF.

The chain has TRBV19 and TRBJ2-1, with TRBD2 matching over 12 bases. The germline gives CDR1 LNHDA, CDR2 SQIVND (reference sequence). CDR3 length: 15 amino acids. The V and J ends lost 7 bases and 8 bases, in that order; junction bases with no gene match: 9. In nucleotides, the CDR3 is TGTGCCAGTACCGAGACTAGCGGGAGCGGTGATGAGCAGTTCTTC. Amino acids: CASTETSGSGDEQFF.